Sequencing of this T cell receptor (beta chain) was carried out in a study of cytomegalovirus exposure and HLA in healthy donors. Details on this clone: What it binds is not known.

Whole-study results and caveats: In a later analysis, TCR beta V- and J-gene trimming was associated with a missense DCLRE1C variant. Despite most TCR sequences being rare, some public TCRs occurred in many donors. The study labeled more than 150 TCR beta chains cytomegalovirus-associated.

Both 60 Vbeta primers and 13 Jbeta primers went into the PCR. TCRdb's copy holds only in-frame clones and misses some; the assay was immunoSEQ multiplex PCR. Of fewer than 200,000 clones in the sample, about three quarters were seen once. V lost 0 bases to trimming and J lost 0 bases; unmatched junction nucleotides: 7. CDR1 is LGHNA, CDR2 YNFKEQ, per germline. CDR3 length: 18 amino acids. The sequence was obtained from a woman aged 50 to 60 in good health and CMV-seropositive. The chain employs TRBV4-2 and TRBJ2-7, with 11 nucleotides matching TRBD2. Material: PBMCs. The CDR3 spells CASSQDSLAGGYSYEQYF. The CDR3 DNA follows: TGTGCCAGCAGCCAAGATTCATTAGCGGGAGGGTACTCCTACGAGCAGTACTTC.